This is a list of T cell receptor beta chains from one sample in a study of T cells in Graves' hyperthyroidism and ophthalmopathy. TCRdb called the multiplex PCR reads again in MiXCR, with one record for every CDR3 protein. The sample lists roughly 530,000 distinct CDR3 sequences, under 20% occurring once. The sample comprised blood. Source of these receptors: a woman younger than 30 with Graves' ophthalmopathy. Each CDR3 is given with its conserved first and last residue. D genes are given only for firm matches. A clone size is listed for some rows: how often the clone was seen (once, few, many), or a class if it is expanded.

abundance,d_gene,j_gene,v_gene,CDR3nt,CDR3aa
many,NA,TRBJ1-1,TRBV30,TGTGCCTGGAGTGTAGGTCACTCGAACACTGAAGCTTTCTTT,CAWSVGHSNTEAFF
many,NA,TRBJ1-2,TRBV7-8,TGTGCCAGCAGCTCGTCTGAAGGGGGCTATGGCTACACCTTC,CASSSSEGGYGYTF
NA,TRBD2,TRBJ2-2,TRBV4-2,TGTGCCAGCAGCCAAAGTTTAGCGGGAGGGCCCGGGGAGCTGTTTTTT,CASSQSLAGGPGELFF
many,TRBD1,TRBJ2-7,TRBV28,TGTGCCAGCCGGGGACAGGGGGACTACGAGCAGTACTTC,CASRGQGDYEQYF
NA,NA,TRBJ1-3,TRBV5-5,TGTGCCAGCAGCTTGACAGTTGGAAACACCATATATTTT,CASSLTVGNTIYF
many,NA,TRBJ2-7,TRBV11-2,TGTGCCAGCAGCAGGACGGTTATTAGCTCCTACGAGCAGTACTTC,CASSRTVISSYEQYF
NA,TRBD2,TRBJ2-1,TRBV9,TGTGCCAGCAGCGTGAGTAGCGGGAGGATGGGTGAGCAGTTCTTC,CASSVSSGRMGEQFF
many,NA,TRBJ1-2,TRBV6-1,TGTGCCAGCATTCATTGGGGGCTTCAGAACTATGGCTACACCTTC,CASIHWGLQNYGYTF
NA,NA,TRBJ1-6,TRBV10-3,TGTGCCATCAGTGACCGGGAGGGTAATTCACCCCTCCACTTT,CAISDREGNSPLHF
NA,TRBD2,TRBJ2-7,TRBV28,TGTGCCAGCATTCTAGCGGGAGGGTGGTTGTACGAGCAGTACTTC,CASILAGGWLYEQYF
few,NA,TRBJ2-3,TRBV12-5,TGTGCTAGTGGTTTGGGGGACACAGATACGCAGTATTTT,CASGLGDTDTQYF
NA,TRBD1,TRBJ1-1,TRBV29-1,TGCAGCGACCCAGGGGGCAGTAGCTACTCGGGGGGTGACACTGAAGCTTTCTTT,CSDPGGSSYSGGDTEAFF
NA,NA,TRBJ1-5,TRBV9,TGTGCCAGCGGGGTTGATCAGCCCCAGCATTTT,CASGVDQPQHF
NA,TRBD2,TRBJ2-1,TRBV2,TGTGCCAGCGGACTAGCGGAGTACAATGAGCAGTTCTTC,CASGLAEYNEQFF
NA,NA,TRBJ2-5,TRBV4-2,TGTGCCAGCAGCCAAGTGGGGACGGGGACCCAGTACTTC,CASSQVGTGTQYF
NA,TRBD1,TRBJ1-4,TRBV2,TGTGCCAGCAGACTATACGACAGGGGATTAGGAACTAATGAAAAACTGTTTTTT,CASRLYDRGLGTNEKLFF
many,NA,TRBJ2-5,TRBV9,TGTGCCAGCAGCGTAGATGCAGGGACGGGTGCCCAGTACTTC,CASSVDAGTGAQYF
many,TRBD2,TRBJ2-5,TRBV20-1,TGCAGTGCTAGGGAAGCTAGCGGGAGTGAGACCCAGTACTTC,CSAREASGSETQYF
many,NA,TRBJ1-3,TRBV11-2,TGTGCCAGCAGCTTAGCTACAGGGTCCTCTGGAAACACCATATATTTT,CASSLATGSSGNTIYF
NA,NA,TRBJ1-2,TRBV6-1,TGTGCCAGCTGCCCGGCTGGGTCTGGCTACACCTTC,CASCPAGSGYTF
many,NA,TRBJ2-3,TRBV28,TGTGCCAGCAGTTCCCAGGCTAGGCTCCCACAGGGTACGCAGTATTTT,CASSSQARLPQGTQYF
many,NA,TRBJ2-1,TRBV30,TGTGCCTGGGGGCTGTCGGGTGGCGAGCAGTTCTTC,CAWGLSGGEQFF
many,TRBD1,TRBJ2-7,TRBV2,TGTGCCAGCAGGGCAGGGACAGGGGTTTTCTACGAGCAGTACTTC,CASRAGTGVFYEQYF
many,TRBD2,TRBJ2-7,TRBV10-3,TGTGCCATCAGTGAGGGGGGGGGGTCCTCCTACGAGCAGTACTTC,CAISEGGGSSYEQYF
NA,NA,TRBJ1-3,TRBV27,TGTGCCAGCAGTCCCCGGAGGCAGCACAACTCTGGAAACACCATATATTTT,CASSPRRQHNSGNTIYF
many,NA,TRBJ1-1,TRBV12-3/TRBV12-4,TGTGCCAGCAGTCGGCAGGGTGGAACTGAAGCTTTCTTT,CASSRQGGTEAFF
NA,TRBD1,TRBJ2-1,TRBV20-1,TGCAGTGCCAATCGCGGGGACAGGGGGAAGGGGAATGAGCAGTTCTTC,CSANRGDRGKGNEQFF
many,NA,TRBJ2-3,TRBV20-1,TGCAGTGCTAGAGATCGGAAACTAGCTGGCGATACGCAGTATTTT,CSARDRKLAGDTQYF
many,NA,TRBJ2-7,TRBV3-1,TGTGCCAGCAGCCAAGAAGGTGAGGGGACCTACGAGCAGTACTTC,CASSQEGEGTYEQYF
NA,NA,TRBJ1-4,TRBV7-9,TGTGCCAGCAGCTATGGGCCTGCTAATGAAAAACTGTTTTTT,CASSYGPANEKLFF
NA,TRBD2,TRBJ2-7,TRBV7-9,TGTGCCAGCAGCTCGGGGCCGGGACTAGCTACCTACGAGCAGTACTTC,CASSSGPGLATYEQYF
many,NA,TRBJ2-3,TRBV30,TGTGCCTGGTCTCCCACCACAGATACGCAGTATTTT,CAWSPTTDTQYF
many,NA,TRBJ1-5,TRBV12-3/TRBV12-4,TGTGCCAGCAGTTTGGAACAGGTACGAAATCAGCCCCAGCATTTT,CASSLEQVRNQPQHF
many,TRBD1,TRBJ1-1,TRBV5-1,TGCGCCAGCAGCTTGCTGGACAGGGGGCCTGAAGCTTTCTTT,CASSLLDRGPEAFF
many,NA,TRBJ1-1,TRBV9,TGTGCCAGCAGCGTAGAATGGGGGGACACTGAAGCTTTCTTT,CASSVEWGDTEAFF
few,TRBD1,TRBJ2-1,TRBV5-1,TGCGCCAGCGGACAGGGTCGGAATGAGCAGTTCTTC,CASGQGRNEQFF
many,NA,TRBJ1-1,TRBV3-1,TGTGCCAGCAGCCAAGAAGGGGTATGGAACACTGAAGCTTTCTTT,CASSQEGVWNTEAFF
few,NA,TRBJ1-2,TRBV28,TGTGCCAGCAGTTTATATGGGGAAGGGCCGTATGGCTACACCTTC,CASSLYGEGPYGYTF
many,TRBD1,TRBJ1-2,TRBV18,TGTGCCAGCTCTGCAGTCCCGGGACAGAAGAACTATGGCTACACCTTC,CASSAVPGQKNYGYTF
NA,TRBD1,TRBJ2-5,TRBV19,TGTGCCAGTAGTGCCGGACAGGCAGAGACCCAGTACTTC,CASSAGQAETQYF
many,TRBD1,TRBJ2-2,TRBV11-2,TGTGCCAGCAGCCTGGAGACAGGGGCTACGACCGGGGAGCTGTTTTTT,CASSLETGATTGELFF
NA,TRBD2,TRBJ2-1,TRBV27,TGTGCCAGCACCTCCGGGACTAGCGTTAGATCCTACAATGAGCAGTTCTTC,CASTSGTSVRSYNEQFF
many,NA,TRBJ2-2,TRBV5-8,TGTGCCAGCAGCCCCGACGGAGGGGGGAACACCGGGGAGCTGTTTTTT,CASSPDGGGNTGELFF
NA,NA,TRBJ2-7,TRBV29-1,TGCAGCGTTTCCCCGGTCGGGGCCGAGCAGTACTTC,CSVSPVGAEQYF
NA,NA,TRBJ2-4,TRBV20-1,TGCAGTGCTAGGGCCCGCAGGAGGCAAATAGCCAAAAACATTCAGTACTTC,CSARARRRQIAKNIQYF
few,NA,TRBJ2-7,TRBV2,TGTGCCAGCAGTGAAGTTAACAGGCTATACGAGCAGTACTTC,CASSEVNRLYEQYF
many,TRBD2,TRBJ2-1,TRBV28,TGTGCCAGCAGTTTAGCACCGGGACTAGCGGGAGATGAGCAGTTCTTC,CASSLAPGLAGDEQFF
many,NA,TRBJ2-5,TRBV5-1,TGCGCCAGCAGCCCAGACCAAGAGACCCAGTACTTC,CASSPDQETQYF
once,TRBD2,TRBJ2-7,TRBV12-3/TRBV12-4,TGTGCCAGCCTAACGACTAGCGGGAGATTTGACGAGCAGTACTTC,CASLTTSGRFDEQYF
NA,TRBD1,TRBJ2-1,TRBV28,TGTGCCAGCCGAACCGGGACAGGGGGCCCCTACAATGAGCAGTTCTTC,CASRTGTGGPYNEQFF
few,NA,TRBJ2-3,TRBV20-1,TGCAGTGCTAGAGATGGGGGCACAAAGCAGTATTTT,CSARDGGTKQYF
many,TRBD1,TRBJ2-7,TRBV12-3/TRBV12-4,TGTGCCAGCAGTTACACAGGGGCGGGCTACGAGCAGTACTTC,CASSYTGAGYEQYF
many,NA,TRBJ2-4,TRBV7-3,TGTGCCAGCAGCTTGGAGGCTGGGGGGTACAAAAACATTCAGTACTTC,CASSLEAGGYKNIQYF
many,TRBD2,TRBJ2-1,TRBV11-3,TGTGCCAGCAGCTTAGGCACTAGCGGGGTCTACAATGAGCAGTTCTTC,CASSLGTSGVYNEQFF